Given below is one T cell receptor (beta chain) in context. Antigen specificity is unknown. The data were obtained in a study of T cells in Graves' hyperthyroidism and ophthalmopathy. Whole-study results and caveats: Among clonotypes expanded in thyroid above 0.001, most were also found in blood. A median approximately 6.8 months before onset, the model predicted ophthalmopathy.

The CDR3 regions of TCR beta were amplified from RNA transcripts. Initially, a first-round RT-PCR of the TCR CDR3 employed the HTBI primer set. TCRdb fed the multiplex PCR reads into MiXCR, producing one record per CDR3 protein. The repertoire holds roughly 500,000 distinct CDR3 sequences, 20% to 25% seen once, with around 50% in the top ten. Patients were excluded because of uncontrolled infection, other autoimmune disease, pregnancy or lactation. This TCR derives from a woman aged 70-85 years with Graves' ophthalmopathy. Sequences were obtained from blood.

CDR3: CASSPLSGRRTEAFF. CDR3 sequence (DNA): TGTGCCAGCTCACCACTTTCGGGAAGGAGGACTGAAGCTTTCTTT. V is TRBV18 and J is TRBJ1-1; D gene uncertain. Trimming took off 1 base at V and 5 bases at J, with 14 bases between the two ends. The germline V gene has CDR1 KGHSH and CDR2 LQKENI. The length of the CDR3 is 15 residues.